These 20 T cell receptor beta chains were all obtained from the same sample, sequenced in a study of regulatory T cells in long-lasting Graves disease (dated by TCRdb to about 2021). Taken with the paper, the label for time point translates to: persistent/refractory GD, antithyroid drugs over 5 years with positive TRAb. For both TCR sequencing and RNA sequencing, RNA was extracted from PBMCs using TRIzol. Libraries were built with multiplex PCR. The reads were generated on an Illumina HiSeq 4000. CDR3 regions were amplified by Arm-PCR with iRepertoire HTBI primers to construct TCR beta libraries. The public sequencing data were trimmed at Q25 with fastp and processed into clonotypes with MiXCR by TCRdb, which kept only in-frame beta chains. Each record represents a unique CDR3 protein, reported with the most common genes and DNA among its rows. The sample table shows 450,000 or so distinct CDR3 sequences, and roughly 20% are seen once. Under 9% of the sample rests with the top ten.

The specimen comprised peripheral blood mononuclear cells (PBMCs), sampled when the disease was refractory, from a patient treated with antithyroid drugs. These TCRs come from a female donor with Graves disease.

Of note for this clonotype: The junction does not match germline at one end; this may be a read error. V is TRBV11-3 and J is TRBJ2-1; 8 positions agree with TRBD1. CDR1 is SGHNT and CDR2 is YENEEA in the germline V gene. The CDR3 is 13 amino acids. The CDR3 DNA sequence: TGTGCCAGCAGCTTCAGCAGGGGGCGAGGAACTTACTTC. Its translation: CASSFSRGRGTYF. Full variable domain (missing parts from reference TRBV11-3 and TRBJ2-1): EAGVVQSPRYKIIEKKQPVAFWCNPISGHNTLYWYLQNLGQGPELLIRYENEEAVDDSQLPKDRFSAERLKGVDSTLKIQPAELGDSAVYLCASSFSRGRGTYFGPGTRLTVL.

As regards this clonotype: It may be a read error: a sequence one base away is much more abundant. The chain joins TRBV5-1 to TRBJ1-1, with D unresolved. The CDR3 totals 16 residues. Per the germline V gene, CDR1 is SGHRS and CDR2 is YFSETQ. V lost 4 bases, J lost 4 bases, and 20 bases lay in between. The CDR3 coding sequence is TGCGCCAGCAGCCTGGATCTTGGAGGGTTGGTCACTGAAGCTTTCTTT. Its translation is CASSLDLGGLVTEAFF.

This chain joins TRBV6-5 and TRBJ1-5; D not resolved. The germline V gene encodes CDR1 MNHEY and CDR2 SVGAGI. The CDR3 contains 16 residues. V lost 3 bases and J lost 2, with 14 bases in between. CDR3 protein: CASSYLGFNGNQPQHF. CDR3 bases: TGTGCCAGCAGTTATCTGGGGTTCAATGGCAATCAGCCCCAGCATTTT.

This clonotype was detected ten times or more. This chain joins TRBV18 and TRBJ1-1, with D perhaps TRBD1 (6 bases). V lost 6 bases, J lost 4 bases, and 15 bases lay in between. The germline V gene has CDR1 KGHSH and CDR2 LQKENI. The CDR3 consists of 14 residues. As DNA, the CDR3 is TGTGCCAGCTCCATAAGGGGGGAAAGCACTGAAGCTTTCTTT. It codes for CASSIRGESTEAFF.

Ten or more counts support this clonotype. The chain is built from TRBV12-3 or TRBV12-4 and TRBJ2-5, with D perhaps TRBD1 or TRBD2 (5 bases each). V was shortened by 4 bases and J by 4 bases, with 13 bases between the two germline ends. The CDR3 loop spans 14 amino acids. CDR3 bases: TGTGCCAGCAGTTCTGGGGGTGGGGGAGAGACCCAGTACTTC. Amino acid sequence: CASSSGGGGETQYF.

This clonotype was observed many times. The chain carries TRBV28 and TRBJ2-7; 13 bases map to TRBD2. The J segment lost 6 bases and the V segment lost 6 bases, leaving 11 bases of the junction unmatched. The germline gives CDR1 MDHEN, CDR2 SYDVKM. The CDR3 loop spans 16 amino acids. This CDR3 reads CASSPPGLAGVGEQYF. The CDR3 region has the DNA TGTGCCAGCAGCCCCCCCGGACTAGCGGGAGTGGGCGAGCAGTACTTC.

This clonotype was counted a few times. The V gene is TRBV14, the J gene TRBJ2-7; D call uncertain. Looked up from germline, CDR1 is SGHDN and CDR2 is FVKESK. The CDR3 is made up of 14 amino acids. V was shortened by 1 base and J by 0 bases, with 7 bases between the two germline ends. Here the CDR3 DNA reads TGTGCCAGCAGCCAAGCACCGCACTCCTACGAGCAGTACTTC. Translation gives CASSQAPHSYEQYF.

This clonotype was seen repeatedly, ten times or more. The rearrangement uses TRBV7-2 and TRBJ2-7; D might be TRBD1 (5 bases). V was pared by 1 base and J by 1 base, with 14 bases between. Germline V CDR1 and CDR2: SGHTA, FQGNSA. CDR3 length: 16 amino acids. The CDR3 sequence is CASSLGLYRTSYEQYF. For the CDR3, the DNA is TGTGCCAGCAGCTTAGGGCTCTACAGGACGTCCTACGAGCAGTACTTC.

The sample holds many counts of this clonotype. The genes are TRBV20-1 and TRBJ1-1, with TRBD1 matching 7 bases. CDR3 size: 13 residues. Germline CDR1 is DFQATT and CDR2 is SNEGSKA (reference sequence). V lost 6 bases and J lost 5; bases outside the gene matches: 9. This chain's CDR3 is CSASDRAGTEAFF. DNA for the CDR3: TGCAGTGCGTCCGACAGGGCGGGGACTGAAGCTTTCTTT.

This clonotype was seen more than once but under ten times. V is TRBV29-1 and J is TRBJ1-3, with D possibly TRBD1 on 6 matching bases. The CDR3 totals 16 residues. From germline, CDR1 is SQVTM and CDR2 ANQGSEA. The CDR3 region has the DNA TGCAGGATGGGGGCGGAGAGGGACACCTCTGGAAACACCATATATTTT. Translated: CRMGAERDTSGNTIYF. Supplemented by reference TRBV29-1 and TRBJ1-3, the full variable domain reads SAVISQKPSRDICQRGTSLTIQCQVDSQVTMMFWYRQQPGQSLTLIATANQGSEATYESGFVIDKFPISRPNLTFSTLTVSNMSPEDSSIYLCRMGAERDTSGNTIYFGEGSWLTVV.

A note on this clonotype: A read error may be the cause here, since a much bigger clone is one base away. The V call is TRBV27, the J call TRBJ1-2; D perhaps matches TRBD1 (6 bases). CDR3 length: 15 amino acids. Germline values: CDR1 MNHEY, CDR2 SMNVEV (reference sequence). The CDR3: CASSSMGPGAFGCTF. CDR3 sequence (DNA): TGTGCCAGCAGCTCCATGGGACCAGGGGCTTTTGGCTGCACCTTC.

This clonotype was recorded at least ten times. The chain is built from TRBV28 and TRBJ2-7; 9 positions agree with TRBD2. The CDR3 spans 19 residues. After removal of 3 bases from V and 1 base from J, the junction contained 16 bases not matched to a gene. Germline V gives CDR1 MDHEN, CDR2 SYDVKM. CDR3 loop: CASSFLSREGRACSYEQYF. The CDR3 region has the DNA TGTGCCAGCAGTTTTCTTTCGCGGGAGGGCCGTGCTTGTTCCTACGAGCAGTACTTC.

This clonotype has just a few counts. The CDR3: CSVGLTPPSEQYF. The CDR3 DNA reads as TGCAGCGTTGGGCTGACGCCCCCAAGCGAGCAGTACTTC. The chain has TRBV29-1 and TRBJ2-7; D is ambiguous. The CDR3 is made up of 13 amino acids. Trimming pared 4 bases from V and 6 bases from J, leaving 16 bases between. Germline V gene data show CDR1 as SQVTM and CDR2 as ANQGSEA.

The chain carries TRBV20-1 and TRBJ1-2; TRBD1 is a possible D gene (5 bases). CDR1 is DFQATT, CDR2 SNEGSKA, per germline (reference sequence). The CDR3 length is 10 residues. V was pared by 3 bases and J by 8 bases, with 7 bases between. CDR3 residues: CSASGGGYTF. CDR3 bases: TGCAGTGCTAGCGGGGGAGGCTACACCTTC.

A note on this clonotype: Compared with germline, one end of the junction differs, possibly owing to a read error. Written as DNA, the CDR3 is TGTGCCAGCAGCTCAGGATATACCGGGGAGCTGGTTTTT. Protein: CASSSGYTGELVF. The rearrangement uses TRBV7-8 and TRBJ2-2; TRBD2 might be the D (5 bases). The CDR3 totals 13 residues. Germline-derived CDR1 and CDR2 are SGHVS and FQNEAQ.

V and J are TRBV12-3 or TRBV12-4 and TRBJ1-4; D remains unclear. This CDR3 has 10 amino acids. Trimming left V 8 bases short and J 10 bases short, with 8 bases between. In DNA form, the CDR3 reads TGTGCCAGCTCGTTACGAAAACTGTTTTTT. Translation: CASSLRKLFF.

With regard to this clonotype: Since a much larger clone is just one base distant, this may be a read error. This chain joins TRBV6-1 and TRBJ1-1; D is possibly TRBD1 (6 bases). The V gene's germline CDR1 is MNHNS and CDR2 SASEGT. The CDR3 loop spans 14 amino acids. This CDR3 reads CVSQPGAFGTEAFF. The CDR3 DNA reads as TGTGTCAGTCAACCAGGGGCGTTCGGCACTGAAGCTTTCTTT.

This clonotype has a handful of counts. V and J are TRBV6-1 and TRBJ2-1; D tentatively fits TRBD1 or TRBD2 (5 bases each). The CDR3 runs to 16 residues. V gave up 6 bases and J gave up 4 bases, with 19 bases separating them. Germline V gene lookup returns CDR1 MNHNS and CDR2 SASEGT. The CDR3 here is CASSFSGTQKYNEQFF. The CDR3 DNA reads as TGTGCCAGCAGCTTCTCCGGGACCCAAAAGTACAATGAGCAGTTCTTC.

Concerning this clonotype itself: A clone one base away is much larger, so this may be a read error. The J gene is TRBJ2-4, the V gene TRBV2; TRBD1 might be the D (6 bases). This CDR3 has 14 amino acids. The germline V gene has CDR1 SNHLY and CDR2 FYNNEI. The CDR3 reads CAARGQGTKNIQHF. The DNA of the CDR3 is TGTGCCGCCCGTGGGCAGGGGACCAAAAACATTCAGCACTTC.

This clonotype was counted at least ten times. The CDR3 protein is CASSFRLAGRRETQYF. The CDR3 DNA reads TGTGCCAGCAGCTTCCGACTAGCGGGTAGGCGGGAGACCCAGTACTTC. The chain combines TRBV13 with TRBJ2-5; 10 positions agree with TRBD2. V gave up 3 bases and J gave up 5 bases; unmatched junction bases: 9. Germline CDR1 and CDR2: PRHDT and FYEKMQ (reference sequence). The CDR3 runs to 16 residues.